Sequencing of this TCR beta chain was carried out in a study of T cells in localized non-small cell lung cancer. Whole-study results and caveats: Within adjacent lung there appeared a median around 60 of the top 100 tumor clones.

Clones were sequenced by immunoSEQ multiplex PCR, and TCRdb holds only the in-frame ones, with some missing. Of 60,000 to 75,000 clones listed, almost 85% are singletons. Notes on this clone: Antigen: not known.

The TCR originated in a female donor at least 60 years old with stage I lung adenocarcinoma. The source material was peripheral blood, sampled before any cancer treatment.

The CDR3 DNA reads TGCGCCAGCAGAGAAGTAACAGATACGCAGTATTTT. Translated, it gives CASREVTDTQYF. The gene calls are TRBV10-2 and TRBJ2-3; no definite D call. The V end lost 6 bases, the J end lost 3 bases, and 7 bases lay between the germline ends. The CDR3 totals 12 residues. Germline V CDR1 and CDR2: WSHSY, SAAADI.